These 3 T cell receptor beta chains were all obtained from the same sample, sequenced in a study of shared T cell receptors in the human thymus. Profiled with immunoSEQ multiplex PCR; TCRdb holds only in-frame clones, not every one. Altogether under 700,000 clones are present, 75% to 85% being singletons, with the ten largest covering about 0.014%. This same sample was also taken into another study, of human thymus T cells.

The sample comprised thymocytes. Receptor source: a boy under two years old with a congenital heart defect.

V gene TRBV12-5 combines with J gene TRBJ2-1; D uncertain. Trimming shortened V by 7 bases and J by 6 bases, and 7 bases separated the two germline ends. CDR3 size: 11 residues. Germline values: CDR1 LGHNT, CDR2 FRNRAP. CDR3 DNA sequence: TGTGCTAGTGAAACTTCCAATGAGCAGTTCTTC. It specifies CASETSNEQFF.

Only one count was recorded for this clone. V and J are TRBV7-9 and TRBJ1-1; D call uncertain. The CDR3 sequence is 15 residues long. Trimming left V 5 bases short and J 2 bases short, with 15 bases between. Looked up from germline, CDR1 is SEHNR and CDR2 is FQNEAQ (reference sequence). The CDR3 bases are TGTGCCAGCAGCCCCGGGATACGGGGAAACACTGAAGCTTTCTTT. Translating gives CASSPGIRGNTEAFF.

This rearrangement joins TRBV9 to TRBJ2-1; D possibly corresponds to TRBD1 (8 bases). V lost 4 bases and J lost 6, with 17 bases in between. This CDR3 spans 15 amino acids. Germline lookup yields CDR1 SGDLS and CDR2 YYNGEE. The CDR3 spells CASSYLTGEGNEQFF. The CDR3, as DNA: TGTGCCAGCAGCTACCTGACAGGGGAGGGCAATGAGCAGTTCTTC.